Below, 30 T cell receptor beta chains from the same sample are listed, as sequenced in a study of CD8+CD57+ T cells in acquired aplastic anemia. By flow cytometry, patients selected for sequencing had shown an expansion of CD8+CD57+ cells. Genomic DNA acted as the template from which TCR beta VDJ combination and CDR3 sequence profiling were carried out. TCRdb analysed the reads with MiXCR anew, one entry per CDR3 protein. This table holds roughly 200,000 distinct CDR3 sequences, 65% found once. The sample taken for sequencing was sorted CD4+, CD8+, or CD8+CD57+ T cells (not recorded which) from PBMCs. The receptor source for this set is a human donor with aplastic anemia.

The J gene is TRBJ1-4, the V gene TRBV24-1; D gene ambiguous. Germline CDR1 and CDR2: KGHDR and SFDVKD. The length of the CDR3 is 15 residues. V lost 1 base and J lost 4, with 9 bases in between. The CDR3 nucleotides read TGTGCCACCAGTGATTTTGGGCAGATTAATGAAAAACTGTTTTTT. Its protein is CATSDFGQINEKLFF.

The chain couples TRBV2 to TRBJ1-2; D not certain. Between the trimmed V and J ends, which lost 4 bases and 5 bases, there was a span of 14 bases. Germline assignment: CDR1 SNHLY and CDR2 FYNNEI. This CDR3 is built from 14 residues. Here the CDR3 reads CASSGSAGPYGYTF. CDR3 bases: TGTGCCAGCAGTGGATCGGCAGGCCCATATGGCTACACCTTC.

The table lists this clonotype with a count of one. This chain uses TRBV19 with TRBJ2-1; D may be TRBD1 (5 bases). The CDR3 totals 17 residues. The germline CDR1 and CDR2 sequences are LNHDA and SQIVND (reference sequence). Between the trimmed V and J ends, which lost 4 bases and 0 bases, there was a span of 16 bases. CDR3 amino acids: CASSNGQGTSSYNEQFF. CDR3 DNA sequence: TGTGCCAGTAGTAACGGGCAGGGAACAAGCTCCTACAATGAGCAGTTCTTC.

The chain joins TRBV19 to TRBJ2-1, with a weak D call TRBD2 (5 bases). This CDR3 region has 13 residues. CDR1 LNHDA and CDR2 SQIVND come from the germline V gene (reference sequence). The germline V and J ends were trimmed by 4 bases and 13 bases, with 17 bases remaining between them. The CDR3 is CASSTEGGRKQFF. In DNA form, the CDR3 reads TGTGCCAGTAGTACCGAGGGTGGACGTAAACAGTTCTTC.

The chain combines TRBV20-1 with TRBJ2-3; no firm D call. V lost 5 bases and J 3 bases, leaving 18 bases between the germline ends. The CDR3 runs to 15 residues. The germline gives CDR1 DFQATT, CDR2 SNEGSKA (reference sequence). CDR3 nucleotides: TGCAGTGCTCCCGGACGGACCGTAAGGACAGATACGCAGTATTTT. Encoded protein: CSAPGRTVRTDTQYF.

The chain's CDR3 is CAIRWDGSYEQYF. DNA for the CDR3: TGTGCCATCAGGTGGGACGGTTCCTACGAGCAGTACTTC. This chain uses TRBV10-3 with TRBJ2-7; TRBD1 or TRBD2 may be the D gene (5 bases each). The CDR3 has 13 residues. Germline V CDR1 and CDR2: ENHRY, SYGVKD. The V and J ends lost 6 bases and 1 base respectively, with 10 bases between them.

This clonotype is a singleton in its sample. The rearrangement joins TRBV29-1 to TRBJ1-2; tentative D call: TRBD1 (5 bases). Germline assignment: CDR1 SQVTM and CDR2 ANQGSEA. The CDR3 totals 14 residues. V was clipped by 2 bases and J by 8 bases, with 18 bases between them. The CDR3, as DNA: TGCAGCGTTGAAAGATCAGCCGGGGCGCTGGGCTACACCTTC. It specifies CSVERSAGALGYTF.

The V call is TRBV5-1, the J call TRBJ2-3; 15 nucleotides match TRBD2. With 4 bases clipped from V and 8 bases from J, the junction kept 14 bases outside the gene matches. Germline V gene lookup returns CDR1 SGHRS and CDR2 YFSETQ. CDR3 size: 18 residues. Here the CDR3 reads CASSHPPGLAGGSGTQYF. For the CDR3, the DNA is TGCGCCAGCAGCCACCCCCCGGGACTAGCGGGGGGATCAGGTACGCAGTATTTT.

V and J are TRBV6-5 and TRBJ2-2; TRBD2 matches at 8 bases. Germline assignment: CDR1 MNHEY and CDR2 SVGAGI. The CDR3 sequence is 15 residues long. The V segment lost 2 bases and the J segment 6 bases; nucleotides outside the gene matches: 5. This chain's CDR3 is CASSYRSGKAGELFF. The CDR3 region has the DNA TGTGCCAGCAGTTACCGTAGCGGGAAGGCCGGGGAGCTGTTTTTT.

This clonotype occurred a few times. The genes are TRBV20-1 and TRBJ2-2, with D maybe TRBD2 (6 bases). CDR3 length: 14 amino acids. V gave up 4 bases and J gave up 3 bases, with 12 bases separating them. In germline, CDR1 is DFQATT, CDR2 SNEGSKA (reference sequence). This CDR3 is CSAIMGTYTGELFF. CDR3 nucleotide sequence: TGCAGTGCTATTATGGGGACTTACACCGGGGAGCTGTTTTTT.

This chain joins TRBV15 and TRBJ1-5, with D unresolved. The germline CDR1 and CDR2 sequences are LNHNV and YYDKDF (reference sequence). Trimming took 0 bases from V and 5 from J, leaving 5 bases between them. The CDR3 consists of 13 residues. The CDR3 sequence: CATSRDIDQPQHF. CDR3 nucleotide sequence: TGTGCCACCAGCAGAGATATTGATCAGCCCCAGCATTTT.

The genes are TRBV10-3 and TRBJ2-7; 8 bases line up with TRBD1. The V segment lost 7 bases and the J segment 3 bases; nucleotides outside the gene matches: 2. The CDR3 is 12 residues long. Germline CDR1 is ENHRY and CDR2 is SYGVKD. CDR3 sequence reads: CAITGTGYEQYF. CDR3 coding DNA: TGTGCCATCACCGGGACAGGCTACGAGCAGTACTTC.

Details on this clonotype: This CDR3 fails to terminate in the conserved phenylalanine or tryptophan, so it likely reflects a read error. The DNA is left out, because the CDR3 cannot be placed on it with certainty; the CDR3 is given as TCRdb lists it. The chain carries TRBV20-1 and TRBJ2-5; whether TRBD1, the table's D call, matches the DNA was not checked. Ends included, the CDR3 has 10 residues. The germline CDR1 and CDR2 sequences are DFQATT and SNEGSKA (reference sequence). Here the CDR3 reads CSAKGVIGEL.

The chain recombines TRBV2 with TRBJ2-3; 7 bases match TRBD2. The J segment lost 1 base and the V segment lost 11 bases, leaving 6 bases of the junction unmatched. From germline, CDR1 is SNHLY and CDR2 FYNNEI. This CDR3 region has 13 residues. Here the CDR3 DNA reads TGTGCCCTGGCTCGGGGGGGCACAGATACGCAGTATTTT. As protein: CALARGGTDTQYF.

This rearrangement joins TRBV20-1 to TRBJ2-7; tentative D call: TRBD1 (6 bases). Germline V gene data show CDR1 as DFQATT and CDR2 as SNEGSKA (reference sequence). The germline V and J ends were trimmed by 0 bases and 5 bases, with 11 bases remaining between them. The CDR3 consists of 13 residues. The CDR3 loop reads CSAREGGLNEQYF. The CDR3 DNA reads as TGCAGTGCTAGAGAAGGGGGTCTCAACGAGCAGTACTTC.

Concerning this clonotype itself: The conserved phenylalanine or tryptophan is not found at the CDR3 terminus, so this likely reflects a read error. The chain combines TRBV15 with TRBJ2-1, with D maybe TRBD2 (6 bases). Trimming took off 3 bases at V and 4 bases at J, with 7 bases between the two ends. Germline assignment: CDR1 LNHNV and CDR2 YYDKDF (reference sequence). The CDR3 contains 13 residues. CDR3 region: CATSRRGYNEQFL. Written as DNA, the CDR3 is TGTGCCACCAGCAGGCGGGGTTACAATGAGCAGTTCCTC.

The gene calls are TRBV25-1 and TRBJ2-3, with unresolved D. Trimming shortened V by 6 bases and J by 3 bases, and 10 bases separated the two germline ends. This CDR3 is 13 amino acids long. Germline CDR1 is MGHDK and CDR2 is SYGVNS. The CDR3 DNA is TGTGCCAGCAGCCAAGGATTAACAGATACGCAGTATTTT. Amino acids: CASSQGLTDTQYF.

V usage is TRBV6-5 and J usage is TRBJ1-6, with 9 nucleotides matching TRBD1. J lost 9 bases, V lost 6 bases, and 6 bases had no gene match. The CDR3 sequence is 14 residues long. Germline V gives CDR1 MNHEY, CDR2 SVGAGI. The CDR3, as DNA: TGTGCCAGCAGCCGGGACAGGGCGCGTTCACCCCTCCACTTT. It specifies CASSRDRARSPLHF.

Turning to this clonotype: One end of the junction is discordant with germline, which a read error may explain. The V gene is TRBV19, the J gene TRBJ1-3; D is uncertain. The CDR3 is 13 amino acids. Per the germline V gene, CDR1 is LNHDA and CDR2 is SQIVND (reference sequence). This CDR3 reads CAIVAGSGSTIYF. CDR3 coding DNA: TGTGCCATAGTGGCGGGTTCTGGAAGCACCATATATTTT.

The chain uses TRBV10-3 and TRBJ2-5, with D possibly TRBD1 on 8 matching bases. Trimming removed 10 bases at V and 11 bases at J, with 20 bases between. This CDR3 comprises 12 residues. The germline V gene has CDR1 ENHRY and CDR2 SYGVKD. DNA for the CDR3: TGTGCCACGGGGGGAGGACAGGGTAAGCAGTACTTC. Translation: CATGGGQGKQYF.

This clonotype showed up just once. The CDR3 DNA sequence: TGCAGTGCTAGGCCACAGGGGCGGTTGTCCTACGAGCAGTACTTC. Its translation: CSARPQGRLSYEQYF. The chain combines TRBV20-1 with TRBJ2-7; 7 nucleotides agree with TRBD1. The germline V gene has CDR1 DFQATT and CDR2 SNEGSKA (reference sequence). The V and J ends lost 3 bases and 1 base, in that order; junction bases with no gene match: 9. The CDR3 is 15 amino acids.

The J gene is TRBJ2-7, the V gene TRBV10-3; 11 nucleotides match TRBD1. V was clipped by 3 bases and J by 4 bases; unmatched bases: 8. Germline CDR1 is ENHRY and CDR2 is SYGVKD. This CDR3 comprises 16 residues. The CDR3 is CAISDLGTGGRYEQYF. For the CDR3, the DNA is TGTGCCATCAGTGATTTGGGGACAGGGGGAAGGTACGAGCAGTACTTC.

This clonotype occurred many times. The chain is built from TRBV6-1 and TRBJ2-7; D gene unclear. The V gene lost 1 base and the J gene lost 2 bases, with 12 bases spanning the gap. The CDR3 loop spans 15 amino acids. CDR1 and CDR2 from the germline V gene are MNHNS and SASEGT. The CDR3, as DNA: TGTGCCAGCAGTGAAGGGGTTAGGGATCCCTACGAGCAGTACTTC. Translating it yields CASSEGVRDPYEQYF.

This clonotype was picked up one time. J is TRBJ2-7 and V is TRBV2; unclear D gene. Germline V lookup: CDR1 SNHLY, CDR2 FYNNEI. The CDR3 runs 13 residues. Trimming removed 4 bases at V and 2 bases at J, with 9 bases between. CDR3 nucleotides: TGTGCCAGCAGTGCGTCCCCAACCTACGAGCAGTACTTC. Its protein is CASSASPTYEQYF.

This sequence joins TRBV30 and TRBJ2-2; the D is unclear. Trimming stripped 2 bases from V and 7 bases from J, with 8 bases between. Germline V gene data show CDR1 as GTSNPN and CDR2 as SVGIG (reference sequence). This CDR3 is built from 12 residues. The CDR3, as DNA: TGTGCCTGGAGTAGGGTTAACGGGGAGCTGTTTTTT. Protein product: CAWSRVNGELFF.

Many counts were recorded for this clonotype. Written as DNA, the CDR3 is TGTGCCTCCTTGCGGGGGGACAGGGATAATCAGCCCCAGCATTTT. Protein product: CASLRGDRDNQPQHF. The chain couples TRBV24-1 to TRBJ1-5; 9 bases match TRBD1. V trimming: 12 bases; J trimming: 4 bases; junction bases outside the gene matches: 12. This CDR3 contains 15 residues. The germline V gene has CDR1 KGHDR and CDR2 SFDVKD.

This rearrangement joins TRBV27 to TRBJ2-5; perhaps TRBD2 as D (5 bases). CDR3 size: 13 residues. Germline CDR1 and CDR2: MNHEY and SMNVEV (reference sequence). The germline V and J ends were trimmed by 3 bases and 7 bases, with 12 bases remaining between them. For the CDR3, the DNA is TGTGCCAGCAGTTTTGAGGGCCTGGGGACCCAGTACTTC. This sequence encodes CASSFEGLGTQYF.

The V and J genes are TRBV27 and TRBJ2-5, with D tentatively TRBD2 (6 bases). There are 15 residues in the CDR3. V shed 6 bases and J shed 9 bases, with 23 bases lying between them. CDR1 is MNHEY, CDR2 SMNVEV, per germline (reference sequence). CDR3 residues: CASRPMTADREAQYF. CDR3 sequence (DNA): TGTGCCAGCAGGCCGATGACGGCGGATAGGGAGGCCCAGTACTTC.

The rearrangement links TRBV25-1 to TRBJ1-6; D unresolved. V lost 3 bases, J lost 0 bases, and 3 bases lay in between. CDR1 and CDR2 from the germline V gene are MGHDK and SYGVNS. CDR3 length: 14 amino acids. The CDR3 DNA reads TGTGCCAGCAGTGAGGACTCCTATAATTCACCCCTCCACTTT. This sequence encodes CASSEDSYNSPLHF.

The CDR3 reads CATSDPRAQYF. DNA for the CDR3: TGTGCCACCAGTGACCCCAGGGCGCAGTATTTT. The V and J genes are TRBV24-1 and TRBJ2-3, with TRBD1 as a possible D gene (5 bases). CDR3 length equals 11 residues. V was trimmed by 4 bases and J by 10 bases, leaving 8 bases between them. Per the germline V gene, CDR1 is KGHDR and CDR2 is SFDVKD.